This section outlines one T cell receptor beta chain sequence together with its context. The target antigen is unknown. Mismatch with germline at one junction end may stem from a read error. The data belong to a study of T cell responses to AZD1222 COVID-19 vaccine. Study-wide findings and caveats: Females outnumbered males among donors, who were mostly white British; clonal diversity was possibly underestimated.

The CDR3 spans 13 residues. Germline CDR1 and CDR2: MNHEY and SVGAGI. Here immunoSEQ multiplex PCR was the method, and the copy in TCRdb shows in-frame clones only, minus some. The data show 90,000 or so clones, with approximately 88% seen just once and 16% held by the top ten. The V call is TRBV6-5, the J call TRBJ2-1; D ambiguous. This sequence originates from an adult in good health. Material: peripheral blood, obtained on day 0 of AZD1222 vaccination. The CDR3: CASSYLHYDEQFF. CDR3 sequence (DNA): TGTGCCAGCAGTTACCTACACTACGATGAGCAGTTCTTC.